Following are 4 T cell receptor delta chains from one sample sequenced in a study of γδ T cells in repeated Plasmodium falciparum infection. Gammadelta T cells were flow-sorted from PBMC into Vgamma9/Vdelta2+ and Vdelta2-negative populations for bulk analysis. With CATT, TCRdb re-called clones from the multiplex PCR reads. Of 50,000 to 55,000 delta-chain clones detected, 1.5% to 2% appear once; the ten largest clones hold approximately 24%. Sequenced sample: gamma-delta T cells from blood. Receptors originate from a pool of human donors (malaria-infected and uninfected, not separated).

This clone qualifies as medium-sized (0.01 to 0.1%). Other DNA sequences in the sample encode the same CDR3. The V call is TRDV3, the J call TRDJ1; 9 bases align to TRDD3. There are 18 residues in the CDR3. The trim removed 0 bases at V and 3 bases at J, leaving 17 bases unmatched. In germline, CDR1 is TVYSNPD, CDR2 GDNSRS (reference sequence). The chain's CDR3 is CAFRHLPPWGIVSDKLIF. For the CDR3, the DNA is TGTGCCTTTAGGCACCTCCCGCCGTGGGGGATAGTTTCCGATAAACTCATCTTT.

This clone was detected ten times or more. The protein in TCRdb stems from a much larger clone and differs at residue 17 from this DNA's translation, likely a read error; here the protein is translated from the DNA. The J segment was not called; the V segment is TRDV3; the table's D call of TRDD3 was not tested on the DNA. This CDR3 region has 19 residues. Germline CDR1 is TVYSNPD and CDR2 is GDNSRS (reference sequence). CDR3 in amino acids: CASPTYKGYASWDTRQTFF. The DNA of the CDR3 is TGTGCCTCACCCACATACAAGGGATACGCTTCCTGGGACACCCGACAGACGTTTTTC.

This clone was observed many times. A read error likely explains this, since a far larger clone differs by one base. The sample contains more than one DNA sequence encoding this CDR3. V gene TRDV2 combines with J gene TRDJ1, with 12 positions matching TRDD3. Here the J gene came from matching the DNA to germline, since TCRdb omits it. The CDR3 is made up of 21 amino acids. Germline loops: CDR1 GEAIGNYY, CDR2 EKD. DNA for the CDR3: TGTGCCTGTGACACTCTTTTACTGGGGGATACTGACCTCGACAACACCGACAAACTCATCTTT. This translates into CACDTLLLGDTDLDNTDKLIF.

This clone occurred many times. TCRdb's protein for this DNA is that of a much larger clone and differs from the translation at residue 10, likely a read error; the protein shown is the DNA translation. CDR3 sequence (DNA): TGTGCTCTTTGTCTGATCCATGACTGGCATCGGGACCATAAACTCATCTTT. Protein: CALCLIHDWHRDHKLIF. The genes are TRDV1 and TRDJ1; tentative D call: TRDD3 (5 bases). The CDR3 spans 17 residues. The germline CDR1 and CDR2 sequences are TSWWSYY and QGS. Trimming removed 8 bases from V and 6 bases from J, with 28 bases in between.